This T cell receptor (beta chain) appears in the sequencing data of a study of T cell responses to AZD1222 COVID-19 vaccine. Regarding the study as a whole: The donor group comprised mostly white British people and more females; the analysis possibly underestimated clonal diversity.

Clones were read by immunoSEQ multiplex PCR, and TCRdb kept only the in-frame ones, dropping some. The sample lists under 150,000 clones, around 89% occurring once. A word on this clone: Antigen: not known.

The CDR3 is made up of 16 amino acids. The ends were cut back, 4 bases at V and 4 bases at J, with 17 bases in the middle. CDR1 is LGHNA, CDR2 YNFKEQ, per germline. The receptor comes from an adult who received the AZD1222 COVID-19 vaccine. This chain joins TRBV4-2 and TRBJ2-1; weak D call: TRBD1 (6 bases). Sequenced here: peripheral blood, sampled 28 days after the second AZD1222 dose. The CDR3 DNA sequence: TGTGCCAGCAGCCTGCGGGCGGACAGTGGGTACAATGAGCAGTTCTTC. Protein sequence: CASSLRADSGYNEQFF.